This T cell receptor beta chain was sequenced in a study of control samples from healthy donors and cancer patients. Sequencing used immunoSEQ multiplex PCR; TCRdb keeps in-frame clones, though not all of them. There are about 22,000 clones in the sample; around 83% occur only once, and roughly 27% lies in the top ten. The sequence was collected from a man aged 60-69 years with head and neck cancer. The source material was PBMCs.

The CDR3 coding sequence is TGTGCCAGCTGGAGGGGGGGTACCTTGCGAACTGAAGCTTTCTTT. Translation: CASWRGGTLRTEAFF. J is TRBJ1-1 and V is TRBV6-5; tentative D call: TRBD1 (6 bases). The CDR3 length is 15 residues. Trimming removed 8 bases from V and 5 bases from J, with 21 bases in between. Germline-derived CDR1 and CDR2 are MNHEY and SVGAGI.